This T cell receptor beta chain was identified in a study of blood T cells in healthy people across ages. The V gene lost 2 bases and the J gene lost 4 bases, with 24 bases spanning the gap. CDR3 length: 19 residues. CDR1 and CDR2 from the germline V gene are SGHVS and FNYEAQ. For the second PCR, which ran for about 7 to 11 cycles, a sample-barcoded 5' primer and a J-beta primer mix were used. TCRdb re-derived calls from the 5' RACE reads in MiXCR, one entry per CDR3 protein. The table includes fewer than 2,000,000 distinct CDR3 sequences, 35% to 50% detected once. The sample consisted of blood. The chain uses TRBV7-6 and TRBJ1-5; D uncertain. The receptor was derived from a human donor in good health. CDR3 region: CASSLLVHGVAKRNQPQHF. CDR3 coding DNA: TGTGCCAGCAGCTTATTGGTCCACGGAGTTGCGAAACGTAATCAGCCCCAGCATTTT. Filled out from reference TRBV7-6 and TRBJ1-5, the complete variable domain reads GAGVSQSPRYKVTKRGQDVALRCDPISGHVSLYWYRQALGQGPEFLTYFNYEAQQDKSGLPNDRFSAERPEGSISTLTIQRTEQRDSAMYRCASSLLVHGVAKRNQPQHFGDGTRLSIL.